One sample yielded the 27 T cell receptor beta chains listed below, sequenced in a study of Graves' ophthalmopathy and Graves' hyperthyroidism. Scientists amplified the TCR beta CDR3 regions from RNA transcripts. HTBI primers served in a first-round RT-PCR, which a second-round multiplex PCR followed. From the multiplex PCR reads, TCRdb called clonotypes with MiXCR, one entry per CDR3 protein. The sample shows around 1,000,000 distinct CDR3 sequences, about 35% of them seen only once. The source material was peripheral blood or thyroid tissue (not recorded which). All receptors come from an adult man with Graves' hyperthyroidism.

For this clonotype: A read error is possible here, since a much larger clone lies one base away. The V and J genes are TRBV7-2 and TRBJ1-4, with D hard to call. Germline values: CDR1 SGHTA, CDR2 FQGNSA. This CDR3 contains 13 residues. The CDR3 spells CASREWADERLFF. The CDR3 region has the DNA TGCGCCAGCAGAGAATGGGCTGATGAAAGACTGTTTTTT.

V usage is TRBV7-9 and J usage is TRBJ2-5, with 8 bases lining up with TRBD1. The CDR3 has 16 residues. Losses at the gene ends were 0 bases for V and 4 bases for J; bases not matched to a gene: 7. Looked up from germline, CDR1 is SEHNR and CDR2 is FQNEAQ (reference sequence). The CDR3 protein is CASSLATGATPETQYF. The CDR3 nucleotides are TGTGCCAGCAGCTTAGCGACAGGGGCTACTCCAGAGACCCAGTACTTC. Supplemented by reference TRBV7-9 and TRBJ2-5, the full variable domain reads DTGVSQNPRHKITKRGQNVTFRCDPISEHNRLYWYRQTLGQGPEFLTYFQNEAQLEKSRLLSDRFSAERPKGSFSTLEIQRTEQGDSAMYLCASSLATGATPETQYFGPGTRLLVL.

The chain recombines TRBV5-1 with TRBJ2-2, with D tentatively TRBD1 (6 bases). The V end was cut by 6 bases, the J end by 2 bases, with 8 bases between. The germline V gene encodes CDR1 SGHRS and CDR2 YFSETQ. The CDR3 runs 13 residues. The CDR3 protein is CASTGTNTGELFF. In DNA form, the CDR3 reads TGCGCCAGCACCGGGACAAACACCGGGGAGCTGTTTTTT. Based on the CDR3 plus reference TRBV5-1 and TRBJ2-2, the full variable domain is KAGVTQTPRYLIKTRGQQVTLSCSPISGHRSVSWYQQTPGQGLQFLFEYFSETQRNKGNFPGRFSGRQFSNSRSEMNVSTLELGDSALYLCASTGTNTGELFFGEGSRLTVL.

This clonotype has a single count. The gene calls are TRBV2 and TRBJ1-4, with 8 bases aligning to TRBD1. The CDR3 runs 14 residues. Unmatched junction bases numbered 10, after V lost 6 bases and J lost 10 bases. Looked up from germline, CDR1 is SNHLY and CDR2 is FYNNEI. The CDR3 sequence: CASRTGTGPGKLFF. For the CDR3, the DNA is TGTGCCAGCAGGACGGGGACAGGACCTGGAAAACTGTTTTTT. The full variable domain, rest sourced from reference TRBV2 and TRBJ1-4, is EPEVTQTPSHQVTQMGQEVILRCVPISNHLYFYWYRQILGQKVEFLVSFYNNEISEKSEIFDDQFSVERPDGSNFTLKIRSTKLEDSAMYFCASRTGTGPGKLFFGSGTQLSVL.

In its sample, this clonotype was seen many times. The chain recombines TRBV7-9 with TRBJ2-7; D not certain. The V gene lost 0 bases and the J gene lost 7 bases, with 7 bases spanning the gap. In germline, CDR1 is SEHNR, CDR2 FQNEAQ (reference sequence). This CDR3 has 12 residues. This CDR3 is CASSLAFGEQYF. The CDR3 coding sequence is TGTGCCAGCAGCTTAGCGTTTGGAGAGCAGTACTTC.

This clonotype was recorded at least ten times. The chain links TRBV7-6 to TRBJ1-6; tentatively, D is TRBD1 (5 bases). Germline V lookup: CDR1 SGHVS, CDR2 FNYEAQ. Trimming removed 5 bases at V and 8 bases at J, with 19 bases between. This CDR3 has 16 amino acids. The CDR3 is CASSPGTLSRDSPLHF. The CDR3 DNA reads TGTGCCAGCAGCCCAGGGACTCTTTCTCGTGATTCACCCCTCCACTTT.

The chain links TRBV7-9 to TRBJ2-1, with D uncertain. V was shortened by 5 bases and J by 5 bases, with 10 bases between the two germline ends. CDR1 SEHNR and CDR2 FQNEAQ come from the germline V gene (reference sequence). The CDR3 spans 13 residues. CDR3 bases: TGTGCCAGCAGCGGGGTTGTTGACAATGAGCAGTTCTTC. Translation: CASSGVVDNEQFF.

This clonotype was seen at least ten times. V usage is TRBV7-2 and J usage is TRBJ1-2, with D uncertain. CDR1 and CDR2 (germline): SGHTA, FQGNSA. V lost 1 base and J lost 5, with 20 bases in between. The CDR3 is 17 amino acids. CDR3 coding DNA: TGTGCCAGCAGCTTAGATCCCCCCAGCGCGGCTCTATATGGCTACACCTTC. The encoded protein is CASSLDPPSAALYGYTF. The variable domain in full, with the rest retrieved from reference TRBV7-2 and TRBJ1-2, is GAGVSQSPSNKVTEKGKDVELRCDPISGHTALYWYRQSLGQGLEFLIYFQGNSAPDKSGLPSDRFSAERTGGSVSTLTIQRTQQEDSAVYLCASSLDPPSAALYGYTFGSGTRLTVV.

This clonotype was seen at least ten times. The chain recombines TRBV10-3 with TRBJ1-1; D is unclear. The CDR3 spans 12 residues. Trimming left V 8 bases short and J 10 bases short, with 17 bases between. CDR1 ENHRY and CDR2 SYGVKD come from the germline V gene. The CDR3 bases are TGTGCCATCGGTGTTGAGGAGGCGGTAGCTTTCTTT. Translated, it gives CAIGVEEAVAFF.

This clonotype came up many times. The CDR3 is CASSPSPLSGYTF. The CDR3 region has the DNA TGCGCCAGCAGTCCCTCTCCCTTAAGTGGCTACACCTTC. The rearrangement links TRBV4-3 to TRBJ1-2; no firm D call. In germline, CDR1 is LGHNA, CDR2 YSLEER. The V gene lost 6 bases and the J gene lost 7 bases, with 15 bases spanning the gap. The CDR3 totals 13 residues.

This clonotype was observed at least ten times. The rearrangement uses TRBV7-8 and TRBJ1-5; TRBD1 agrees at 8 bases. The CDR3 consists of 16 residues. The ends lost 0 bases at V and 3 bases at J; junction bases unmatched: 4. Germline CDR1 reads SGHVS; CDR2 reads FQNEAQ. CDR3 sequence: CASSLATGEVNQPQHF. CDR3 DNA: TGTGCCAGCAGCTTAGCGACAGGGGAGGTCAATCAGCCCCAGCATTTT.

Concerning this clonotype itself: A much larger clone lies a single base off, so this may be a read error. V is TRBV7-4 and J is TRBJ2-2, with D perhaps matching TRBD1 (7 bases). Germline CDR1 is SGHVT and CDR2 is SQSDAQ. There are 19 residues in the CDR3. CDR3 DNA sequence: TGTGCCAGCAGCTTAGAGAAGAGCAGGACAGGAACGAACACCGGGGGGCTGTTTTTT. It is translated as CASSLEKSRTGTNTGGLFF.

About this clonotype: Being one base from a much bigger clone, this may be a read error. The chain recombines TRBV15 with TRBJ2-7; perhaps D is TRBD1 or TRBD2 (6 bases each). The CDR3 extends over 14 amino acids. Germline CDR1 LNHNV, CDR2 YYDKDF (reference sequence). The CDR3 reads CATSYARGAYERYF. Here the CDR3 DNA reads TGTGCCACCAGCTACGCGAGGGGGGCCTACGAGCGGTACTTC.

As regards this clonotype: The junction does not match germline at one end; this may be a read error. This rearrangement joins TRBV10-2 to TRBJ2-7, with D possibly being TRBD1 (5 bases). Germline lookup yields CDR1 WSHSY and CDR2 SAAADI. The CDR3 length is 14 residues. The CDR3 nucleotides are TGTGCCAGCATGGACACCCGCGCAACTACCCGAGAGTACTTC. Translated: CASMDTRATTREYF.

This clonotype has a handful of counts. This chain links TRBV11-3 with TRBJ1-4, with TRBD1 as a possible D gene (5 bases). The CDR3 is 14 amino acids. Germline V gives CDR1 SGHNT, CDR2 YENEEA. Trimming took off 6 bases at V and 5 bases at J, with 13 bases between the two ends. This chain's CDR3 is CASSRDGMNEKLFF. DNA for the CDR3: TGTGCCAGCAGTCGGGACGGGATGAATGAAAAACTGTTTTTT.

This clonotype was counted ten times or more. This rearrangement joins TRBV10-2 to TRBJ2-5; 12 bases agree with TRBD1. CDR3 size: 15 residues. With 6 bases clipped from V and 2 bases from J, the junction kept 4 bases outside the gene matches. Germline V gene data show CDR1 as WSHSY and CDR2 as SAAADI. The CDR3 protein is CASRGTGGYQETQYF. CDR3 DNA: TGCGCCAGCAGGGGGACAGGGGGCTATCAAGAGACCCAGTACTTC.

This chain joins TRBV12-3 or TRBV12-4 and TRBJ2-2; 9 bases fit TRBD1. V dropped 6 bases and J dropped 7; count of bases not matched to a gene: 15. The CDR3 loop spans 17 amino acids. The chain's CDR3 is CASRRPPGQGFIGELFF. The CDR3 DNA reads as TGTGCCAGCAGACGACCTCCGGGACAGGGATTTATCGGGGAGCTGTTTTTT.

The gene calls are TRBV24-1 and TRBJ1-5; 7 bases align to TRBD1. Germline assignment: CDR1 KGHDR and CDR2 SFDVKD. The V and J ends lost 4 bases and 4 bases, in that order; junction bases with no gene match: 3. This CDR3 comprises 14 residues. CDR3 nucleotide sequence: TGTGCCACCAGTGACACAGGGGCTAATCAGCCCCAGCATTTT. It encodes CATSDTGANQPQHF.

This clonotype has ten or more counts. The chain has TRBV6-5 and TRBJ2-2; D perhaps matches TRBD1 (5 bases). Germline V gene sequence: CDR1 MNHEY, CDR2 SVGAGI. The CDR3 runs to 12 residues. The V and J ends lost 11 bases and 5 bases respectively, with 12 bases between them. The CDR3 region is CAAQGPTGELFF. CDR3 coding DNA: TGTGCCGCCCAGGGTCCGACCGGGGAGCTGTTTTTT.

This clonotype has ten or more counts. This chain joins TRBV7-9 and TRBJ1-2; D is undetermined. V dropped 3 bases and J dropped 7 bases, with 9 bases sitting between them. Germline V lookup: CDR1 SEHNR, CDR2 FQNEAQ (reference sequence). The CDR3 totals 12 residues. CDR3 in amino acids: CASSFRPFGYTF. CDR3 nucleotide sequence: TGTGCCAGCAGCTTCCGGCCTTTTGGCTACACCTTC.

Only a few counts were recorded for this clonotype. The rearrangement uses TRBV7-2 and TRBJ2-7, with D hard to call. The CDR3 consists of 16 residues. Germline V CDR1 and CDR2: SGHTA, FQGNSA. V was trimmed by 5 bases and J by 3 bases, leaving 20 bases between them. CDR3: CASSLLPGYHHYEQYF. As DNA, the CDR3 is TGTGCCAGCAGCCTTCTGCCTGGCTACCACCACTACGAGCAGTACTTC. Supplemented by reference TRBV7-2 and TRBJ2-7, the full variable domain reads GAGVSQSPSNKVTEKGKDVELRCDPISGHTALYWYRQSLGQGLEFLIYFQGNSAPDKSGLPSDRFSAERTGGSVSTLTIQRTQQEDSAVYLCASSLLPGYHHYEQYFGPGTRLTVT.

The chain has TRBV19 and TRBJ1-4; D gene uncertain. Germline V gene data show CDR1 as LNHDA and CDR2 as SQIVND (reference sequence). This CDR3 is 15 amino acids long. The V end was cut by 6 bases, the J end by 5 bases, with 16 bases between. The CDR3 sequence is CASSQVQERNEKLFF. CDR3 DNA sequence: TGTGCCAGTAGCCAAGTCCAGGAGCGGAATGAAAAACTGTTTTTT.

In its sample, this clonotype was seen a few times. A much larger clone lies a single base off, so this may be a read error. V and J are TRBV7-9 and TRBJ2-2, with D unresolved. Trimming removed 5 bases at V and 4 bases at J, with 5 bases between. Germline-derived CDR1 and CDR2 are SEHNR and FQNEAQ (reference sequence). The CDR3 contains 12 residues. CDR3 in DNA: TGTGCCAGCAGCGGAACCACCGGGGAGCTGTTTTTT. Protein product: CASSGTTGELFF.

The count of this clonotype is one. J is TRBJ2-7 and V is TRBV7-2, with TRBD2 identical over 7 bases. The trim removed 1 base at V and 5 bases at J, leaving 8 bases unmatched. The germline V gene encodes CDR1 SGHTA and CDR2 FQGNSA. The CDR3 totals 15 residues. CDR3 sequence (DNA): TGTGCCAGCAGCTTAGGGGGGAGGGCAGGAGACGAGCAGTACTTC. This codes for CASSLGGRAGDEQYF.

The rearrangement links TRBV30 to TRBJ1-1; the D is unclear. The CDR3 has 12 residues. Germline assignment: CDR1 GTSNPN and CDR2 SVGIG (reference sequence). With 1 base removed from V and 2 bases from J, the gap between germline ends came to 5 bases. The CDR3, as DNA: TGTGCCTGGAGTGCGGGCAACACTGAAGCTTTCTTT. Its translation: CAWSAGNTEAFF. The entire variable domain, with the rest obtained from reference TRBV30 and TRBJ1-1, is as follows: SQTIHQWPATLVQPVGSPLSLECTVEGTSNPNLYWYRQAAGRGLQLLFYSVGIGQISSEVPQNLSASRPQDRQFILSSKKLLLSDSGFYLCAWSAGNTEAFFGQGTRLTVV.

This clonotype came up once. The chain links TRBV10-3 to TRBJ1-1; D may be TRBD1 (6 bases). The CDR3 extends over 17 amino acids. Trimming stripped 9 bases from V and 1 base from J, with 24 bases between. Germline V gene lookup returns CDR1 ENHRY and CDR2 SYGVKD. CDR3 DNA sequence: TGTGCCATAAATCGGGCCCCGGGACATAGAAAGAACACTGAAGCTTTCTTT. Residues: CAINRAPGHRKNTEAFF.

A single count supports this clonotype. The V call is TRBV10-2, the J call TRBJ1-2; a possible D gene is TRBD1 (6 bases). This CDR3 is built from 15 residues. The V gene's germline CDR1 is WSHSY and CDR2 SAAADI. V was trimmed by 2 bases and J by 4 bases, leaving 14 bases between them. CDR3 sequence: CASSEPSRGSYGYTF. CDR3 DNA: TGCGCCAGCAGTGAGCCGAGCAGGGGTTCCTATGGCTACACCTTC.